Below, one TCR beta chain is given with its context. What it binds is unknown. V dropped 8 bases and J dropped 7 bases, with 14 bases sitting between them. The CDR3 has 12 residues. CDR1 MNHEY and CDR2 SVGAGI come from the germline V gene. The sample belongs to a study of cytomegalovirus exposure and HLA in healthy donors. Study-wide results and limits: In vitro assays verified that a few CMV-associated chains recognized CMV antigens specifically.

The data were produced by immunoSEQ multiplex PCR, yet TCRdb's version contains in-frame clones alone and is incomplete. The sample lists about 98,000 clones, 87% occurring once. The clonotype was recovered from a young woman in good health and CMV-seronegative. This rearrangement joins TRBV6-5 to TRBJ2-5, with D perhaps TRBD2 (7 bases). The sequenced sample consisted of PBMCs. CDR3 loop: CASDGGLGTQYF. DNA for the CDR3: TGTGCCAGCGACGGGGGGCTTGGGACCCAGTACTTC.